This record looks at one TCR delta chain sequence and its context. Its specificity is unknown. Sequences come from RNA converted to cDNA by reverse transcription. Multiplex PCR used pooled V-gene forward primers and a constant-region reverse primer to amplify CDR3s. TCRdb called clones from the multiplex PCR reads again using CATT. The sample lists over 65,000 delta-chain clones, around 32% seen once, with approximately 0.3% in the top ten. Sorted Vdelta1+ thymocytes were roughly 98% to 99.6% pure. CDR1 TSWWSYY and CDR2 QGS come from the germline V gene. The CDR3 is made up of 15 amino acids. The ends were cut back, 0 bases at V and 5 bases at J, with 13 bases in the middle. This entry comes from a study of Vδ1+ human thymocytes. General study results and limits: The authors advised highly purified populations and single-cell validation. TRD repertoires were essentially private, unlike widely shared TRG clonotypes. Despite high sort purity, approximately 20% of thymic T cell receptor delta sequences were Vdelta2. Thymic TRG and TRD repertoires appeared highly polyclonal.

The sequencing input was Vdelta1+ gamma-delta thymocytes from the thymus. Described subset: FACS-sorted CD3+ TCRalphabeta- TCRVdelta1+ TCRVdelta2- thymocytes. The chain carries TRDV1 and TRDJ1; D uncertain. The clonotype comes from a boy in the first two years of life who had congenital heart surgery. The DNA of the CDR3 is TGTGCTCTTGGGGAACTACCTTTAAGGGTGGATAAACTCATCTTT. It codes for CALGELPLRVDKLIF.